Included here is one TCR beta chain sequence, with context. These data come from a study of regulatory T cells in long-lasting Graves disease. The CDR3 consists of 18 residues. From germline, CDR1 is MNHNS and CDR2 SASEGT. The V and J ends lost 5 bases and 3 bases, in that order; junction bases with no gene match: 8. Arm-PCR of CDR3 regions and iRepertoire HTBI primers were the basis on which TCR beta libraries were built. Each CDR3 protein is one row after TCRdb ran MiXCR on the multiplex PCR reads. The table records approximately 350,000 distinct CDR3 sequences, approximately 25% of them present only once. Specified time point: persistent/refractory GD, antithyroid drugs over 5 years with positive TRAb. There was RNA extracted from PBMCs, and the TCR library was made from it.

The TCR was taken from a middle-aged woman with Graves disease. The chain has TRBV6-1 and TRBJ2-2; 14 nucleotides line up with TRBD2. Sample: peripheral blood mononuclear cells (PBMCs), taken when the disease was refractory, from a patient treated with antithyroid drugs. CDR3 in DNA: TGTGCCAGCAGTCTAAGACTAGCGGGAGGGTCGTACACCGGGGAGCTGTTTTTT. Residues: CASSLRLAGGSYTGELFF.